Included here is one T cell receptor beta chain sequence, with context. These data belong to a study of shared T cell receptors in the human thymus. TCRdb's table, derived via immunoSEQ multiplex PCR, lists solely in-frame clones and lacks some. Altogether about 660,000 clones are present, 88% being singletons, with the ten largest covering about 0.01%. Trimming at V came to 1 base and at J to 2 bases, leaving 4 bases not matched to a gene. The CDR3 has 15 residues. Germline-derived CDR1 and CDR2 are SGHTA and FQGNSA. Separately, the same data were catalogued under a study of human thymus T cells. This second report adds: V and J genes seemed to be used with bias in thymic and blood repertoires. Related studies found that unrelated individuals share highly overlapping thymic repertoires.

The chain is built from TRBV7-2 and TRBJ2-7; 8 bases are shared with TRBD2. The sequencing input was thymocytes. The receptor was isolated from a boy under two years old with a congenital heart defect. CDR3 loop: CASSLGAGEAYEQYF. Here the CDR3 DNA reads TGTGCCAGCAGCTTAGGAGCGGGAGAGGCCTACGAGCAGTACTTC.